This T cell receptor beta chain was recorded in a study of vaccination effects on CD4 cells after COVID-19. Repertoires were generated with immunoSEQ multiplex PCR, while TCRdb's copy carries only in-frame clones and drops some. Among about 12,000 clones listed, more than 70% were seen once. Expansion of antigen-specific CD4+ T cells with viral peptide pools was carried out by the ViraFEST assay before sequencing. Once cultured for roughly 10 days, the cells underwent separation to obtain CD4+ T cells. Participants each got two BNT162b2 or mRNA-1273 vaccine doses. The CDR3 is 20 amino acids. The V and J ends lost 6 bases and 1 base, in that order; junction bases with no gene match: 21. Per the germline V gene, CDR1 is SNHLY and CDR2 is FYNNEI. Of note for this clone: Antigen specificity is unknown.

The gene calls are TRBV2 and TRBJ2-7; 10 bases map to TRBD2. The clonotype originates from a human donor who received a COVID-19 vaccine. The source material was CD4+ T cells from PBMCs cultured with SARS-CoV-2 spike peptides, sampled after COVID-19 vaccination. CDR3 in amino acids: CASRRDRRVGLAYLSYEQYF. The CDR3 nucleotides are TGTGCCAGCAGGAGAGACAGGAGGGTGGGACTAGCGTACCTGTCCTACGAGCAGTACTTC. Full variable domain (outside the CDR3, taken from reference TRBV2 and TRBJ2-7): EPEVTQTPSHQVTQMGQEVILRCVPISNHLYFYWYRQILGQKVEFLVSFYNNEISEKSEIFDDQFSVERPDGSNFTLKIRSTKLEDSAMYFCASRRDRRVGLAYLSYEQYFGPGTRLTVT.